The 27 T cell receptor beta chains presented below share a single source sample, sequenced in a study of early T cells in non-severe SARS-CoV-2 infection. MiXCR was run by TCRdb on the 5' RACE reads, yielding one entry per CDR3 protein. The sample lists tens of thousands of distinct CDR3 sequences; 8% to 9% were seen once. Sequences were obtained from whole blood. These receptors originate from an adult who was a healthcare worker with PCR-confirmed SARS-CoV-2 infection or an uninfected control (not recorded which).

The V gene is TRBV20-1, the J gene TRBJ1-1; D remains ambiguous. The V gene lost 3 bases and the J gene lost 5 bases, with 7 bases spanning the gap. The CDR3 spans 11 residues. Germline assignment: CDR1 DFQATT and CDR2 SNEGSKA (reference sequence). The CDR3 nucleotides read TGCAGTGCTAGCGGAAGGACTGAAGCTTTCTTT. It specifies CSASGRTEAFF.

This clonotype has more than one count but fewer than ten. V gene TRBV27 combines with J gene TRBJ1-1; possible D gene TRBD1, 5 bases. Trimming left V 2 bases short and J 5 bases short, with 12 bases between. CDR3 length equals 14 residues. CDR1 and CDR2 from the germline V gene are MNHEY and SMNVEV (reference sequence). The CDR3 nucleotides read TGTGCCAGCAGTTTAACAGGCCAAACGACTGAAGCTTTCTTT. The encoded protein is CASSLTGQTTEAFF.

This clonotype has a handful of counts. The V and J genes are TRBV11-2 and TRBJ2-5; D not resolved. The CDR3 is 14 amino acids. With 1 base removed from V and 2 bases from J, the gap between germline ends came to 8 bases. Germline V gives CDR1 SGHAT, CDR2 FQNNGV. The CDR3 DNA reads TGTGCCAGCAGCTTAGTGTTTAATCAAGAGACCCAGTACTTC. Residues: CASSLVFNQETQYF.

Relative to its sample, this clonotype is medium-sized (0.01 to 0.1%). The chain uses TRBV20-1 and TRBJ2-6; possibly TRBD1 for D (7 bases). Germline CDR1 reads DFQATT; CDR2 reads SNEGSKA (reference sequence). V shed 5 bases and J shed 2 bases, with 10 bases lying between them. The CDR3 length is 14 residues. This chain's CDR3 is CSAQGGAGANVLTF. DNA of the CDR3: TGCAGTGCTCAGGGGGGTGCTGGGGCCAACGTCCTGACTTTC.

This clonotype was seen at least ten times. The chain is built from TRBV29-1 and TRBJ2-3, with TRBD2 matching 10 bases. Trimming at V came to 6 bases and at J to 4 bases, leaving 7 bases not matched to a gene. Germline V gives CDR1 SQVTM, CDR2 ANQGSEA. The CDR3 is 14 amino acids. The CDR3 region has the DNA TGCAGCGTCCTAGCGGGAGTGTGGCCAGATACGCAGTATTTT. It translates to CSVLAGVWPDTQYF.

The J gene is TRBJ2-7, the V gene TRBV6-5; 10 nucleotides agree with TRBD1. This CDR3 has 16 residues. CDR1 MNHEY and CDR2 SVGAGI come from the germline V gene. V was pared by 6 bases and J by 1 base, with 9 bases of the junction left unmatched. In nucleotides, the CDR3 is TGTGCCAGCAGCCCTGCCGGGACAGGGGTATCCTACGAGCAGTACTTC. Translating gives CASSPAGTGVSYEQYF.

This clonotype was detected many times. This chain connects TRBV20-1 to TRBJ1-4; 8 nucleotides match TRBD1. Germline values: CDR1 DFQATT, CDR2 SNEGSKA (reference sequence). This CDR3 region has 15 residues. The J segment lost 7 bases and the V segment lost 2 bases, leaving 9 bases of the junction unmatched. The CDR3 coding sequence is TGCAGTGCTAGAACCGGACAGGGTCCGGGTGAAAAACTGTTTTTT. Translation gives CSARTGQGPGEKLFF.

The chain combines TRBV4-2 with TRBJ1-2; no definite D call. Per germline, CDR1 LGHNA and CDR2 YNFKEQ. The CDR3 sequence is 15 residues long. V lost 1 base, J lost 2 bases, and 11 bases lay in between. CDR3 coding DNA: TGTGCCAGCAGCCAAGGCGTAGGAAGAAACTATGGCTACACCTTC. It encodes CASSQGVGRNYGYTF.

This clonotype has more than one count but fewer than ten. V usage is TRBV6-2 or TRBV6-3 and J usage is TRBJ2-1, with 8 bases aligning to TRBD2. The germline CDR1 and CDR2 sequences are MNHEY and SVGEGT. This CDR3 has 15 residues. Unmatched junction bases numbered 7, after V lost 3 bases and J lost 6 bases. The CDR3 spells CASSYRVAGSNEQFF. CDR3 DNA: TGTGCCAGCAGTTATCGGGTAGCGGGAAGCAATGAGCAGTTCTTC.

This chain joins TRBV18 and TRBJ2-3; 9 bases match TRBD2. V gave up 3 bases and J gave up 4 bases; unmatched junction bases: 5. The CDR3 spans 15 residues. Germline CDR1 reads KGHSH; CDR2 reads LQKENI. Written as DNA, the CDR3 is TGTGCCAGCTCACCGAGTCTAGCGGGGTCAGATACGCAGTATTTT. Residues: CASSPSLAGSDTQYF.

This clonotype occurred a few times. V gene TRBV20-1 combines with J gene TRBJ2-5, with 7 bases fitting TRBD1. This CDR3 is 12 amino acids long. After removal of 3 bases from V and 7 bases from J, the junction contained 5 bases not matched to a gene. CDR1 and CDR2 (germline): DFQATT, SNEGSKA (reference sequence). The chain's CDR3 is CSARGQTMTQYF. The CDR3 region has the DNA TGCAGTGCTAGGGGACAGACAATGACCCAGTACTTC.

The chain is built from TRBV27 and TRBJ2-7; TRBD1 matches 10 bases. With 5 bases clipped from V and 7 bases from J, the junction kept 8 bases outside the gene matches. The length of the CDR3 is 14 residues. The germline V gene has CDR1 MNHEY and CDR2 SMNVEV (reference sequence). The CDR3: CASSIGQGVGEQYF. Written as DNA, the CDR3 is TGTGCCAGCAGTATAGGACAGGGGGTGGGAGAGCAGTACTTC.

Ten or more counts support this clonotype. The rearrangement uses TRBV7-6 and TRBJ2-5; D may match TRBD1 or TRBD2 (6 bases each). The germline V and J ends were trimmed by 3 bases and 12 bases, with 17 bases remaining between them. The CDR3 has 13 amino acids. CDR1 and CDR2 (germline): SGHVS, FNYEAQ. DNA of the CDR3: TGTGCCAGCAGCTTCGGGGGCCCGAGGGAGGAGTACTTC. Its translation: CASSFGGPREEYF.

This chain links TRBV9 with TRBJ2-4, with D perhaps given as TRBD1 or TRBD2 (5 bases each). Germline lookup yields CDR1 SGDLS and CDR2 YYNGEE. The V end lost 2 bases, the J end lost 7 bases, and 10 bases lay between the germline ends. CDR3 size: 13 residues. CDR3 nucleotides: TGTGCCAGCAGCGTGGGACCCCTGAACATTCAGTACTTC. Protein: CASSVGPLNIQYF.

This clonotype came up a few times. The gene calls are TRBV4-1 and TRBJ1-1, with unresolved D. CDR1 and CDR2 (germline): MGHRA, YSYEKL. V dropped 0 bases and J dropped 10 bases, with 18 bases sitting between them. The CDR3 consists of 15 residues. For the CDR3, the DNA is TGCGCCAGCAGCCAAGAACAGAGGTCCGAGGACCGAGCTTTCTTT. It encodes CASSQEQRSEDRAFF.

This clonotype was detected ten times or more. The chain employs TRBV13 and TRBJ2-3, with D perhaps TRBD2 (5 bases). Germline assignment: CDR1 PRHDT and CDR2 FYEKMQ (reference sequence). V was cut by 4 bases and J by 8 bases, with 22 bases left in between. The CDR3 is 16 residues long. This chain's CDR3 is CASSSNSHHLSGTQYF. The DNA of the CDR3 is TGTGCCAGCAGCTCCAACTCACACCACTTGAGCGGTACGCAGTATTTT.

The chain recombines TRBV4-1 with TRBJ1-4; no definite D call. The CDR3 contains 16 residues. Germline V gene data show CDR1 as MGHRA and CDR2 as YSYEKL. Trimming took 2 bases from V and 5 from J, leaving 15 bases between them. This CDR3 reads CASSQPEGRKNEKLFF. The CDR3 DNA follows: TGCGCCAGCAGCCAACCTGAAGGCAGAAAGAATGAAAAACTGTTTTTT.

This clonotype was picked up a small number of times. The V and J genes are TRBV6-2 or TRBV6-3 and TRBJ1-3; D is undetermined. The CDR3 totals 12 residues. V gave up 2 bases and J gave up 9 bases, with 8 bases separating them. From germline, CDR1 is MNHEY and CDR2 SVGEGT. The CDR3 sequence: CASSYGGTTIYF. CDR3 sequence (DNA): TGTGCCAGCAGTTACGGCGGCACCACCATATATTTT.

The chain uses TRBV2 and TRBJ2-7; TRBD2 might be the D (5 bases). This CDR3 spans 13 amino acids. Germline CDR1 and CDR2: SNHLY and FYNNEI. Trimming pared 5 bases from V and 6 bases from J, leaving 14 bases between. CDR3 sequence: CASSFRRGGEQYF. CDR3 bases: TGTGCCAGCAGTTTCAGGCGAGGAGGCGAGCAGTACTTC.

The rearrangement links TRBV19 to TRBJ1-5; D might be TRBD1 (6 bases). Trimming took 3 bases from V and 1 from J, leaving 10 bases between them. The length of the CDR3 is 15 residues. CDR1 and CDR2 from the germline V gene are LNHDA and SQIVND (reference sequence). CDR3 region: CASSIRGRSNQPQHF. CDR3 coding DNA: TGTGCCAGTAGTATTCGGGGGCGCAGCAATCAGCCCCAGCATTTT.

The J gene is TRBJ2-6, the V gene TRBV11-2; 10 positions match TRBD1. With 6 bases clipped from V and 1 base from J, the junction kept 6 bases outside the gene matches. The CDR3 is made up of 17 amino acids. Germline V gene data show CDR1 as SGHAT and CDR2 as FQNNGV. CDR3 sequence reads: CASRSGTGVSGANVLTF. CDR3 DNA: TGTGCCAGCAGGTCCGGGACAGGGGTTTCTGGGGCCAACGTCCTGACTTTC. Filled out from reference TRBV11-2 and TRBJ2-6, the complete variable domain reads EAGVAQSPRYKIIEKRQSVAFWCNPISGHATLYWYQQILGQGPKLLIQFQNNGVVDDSQLPKDRFSAERLKGVDSTLKIQPAKLEDSAVYLCASRSGTGVSGANVLTFGAGSRLTVL.

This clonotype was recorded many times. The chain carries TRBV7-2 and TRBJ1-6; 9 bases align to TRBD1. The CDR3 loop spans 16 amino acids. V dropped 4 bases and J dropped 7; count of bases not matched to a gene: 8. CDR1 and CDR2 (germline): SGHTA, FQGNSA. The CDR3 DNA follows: TGTGCCAGCAGCTCACATACAGGGGGCGCGAATTCACCCCTCCACTTT. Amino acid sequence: CASSSHTGGANSPLHF.

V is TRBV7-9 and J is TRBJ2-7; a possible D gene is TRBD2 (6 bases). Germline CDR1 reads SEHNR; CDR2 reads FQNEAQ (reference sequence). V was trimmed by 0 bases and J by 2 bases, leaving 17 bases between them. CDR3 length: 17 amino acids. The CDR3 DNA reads TGTGCCAGCAGCTTAGCGGAAGTTGGTGGAGGGGCCTACGAGCAGTACTTC. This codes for CASSLAEVGGGAYEQYF.

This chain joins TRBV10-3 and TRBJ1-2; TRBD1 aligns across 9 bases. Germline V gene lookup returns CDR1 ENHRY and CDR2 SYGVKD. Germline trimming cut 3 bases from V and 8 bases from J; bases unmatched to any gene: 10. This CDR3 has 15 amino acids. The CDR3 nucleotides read TGTGCCATCAGTGAACCGGGGGACAGGGCTGACGGCTACACCTTC. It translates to CAISEPGDRADGYTF.

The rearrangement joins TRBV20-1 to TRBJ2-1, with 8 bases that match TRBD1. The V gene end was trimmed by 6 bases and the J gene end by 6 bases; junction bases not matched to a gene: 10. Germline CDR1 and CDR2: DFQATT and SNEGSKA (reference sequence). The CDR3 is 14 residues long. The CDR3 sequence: CSAEDRGRGNEQFF. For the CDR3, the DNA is TGCAGTGCGGAAGACAGGGGCAGGGGCAATGAGCAGTTCTTC.

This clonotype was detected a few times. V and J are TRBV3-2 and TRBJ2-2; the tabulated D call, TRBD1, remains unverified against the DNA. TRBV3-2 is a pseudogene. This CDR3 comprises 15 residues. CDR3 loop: CASSQEGRGTGELFF. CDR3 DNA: TGTGCCAGCAGCCAAGAGGGCAGGGGAACCGGGGAGCTGTTTTTT.

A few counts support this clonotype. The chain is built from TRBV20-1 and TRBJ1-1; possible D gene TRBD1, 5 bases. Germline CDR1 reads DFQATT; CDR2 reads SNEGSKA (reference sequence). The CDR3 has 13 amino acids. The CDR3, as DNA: TGCACCCCCTTCTCGTCGGGGCGGAATGAAGCTTTCTTT. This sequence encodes CTPFSSGRNEAFF.